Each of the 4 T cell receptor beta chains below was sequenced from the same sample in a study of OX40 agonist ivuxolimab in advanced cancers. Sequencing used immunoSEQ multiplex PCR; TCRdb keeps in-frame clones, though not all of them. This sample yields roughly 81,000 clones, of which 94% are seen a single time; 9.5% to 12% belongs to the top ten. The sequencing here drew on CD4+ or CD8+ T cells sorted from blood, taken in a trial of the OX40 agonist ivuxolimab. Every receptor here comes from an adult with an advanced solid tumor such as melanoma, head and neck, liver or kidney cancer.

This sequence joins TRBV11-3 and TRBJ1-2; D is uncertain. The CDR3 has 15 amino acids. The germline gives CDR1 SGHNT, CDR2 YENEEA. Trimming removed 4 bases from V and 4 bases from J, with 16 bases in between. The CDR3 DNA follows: TGTGCCAGCAGCTCCTGGGAGCGGGGTAGCTATGGCTACACCTTC. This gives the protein CASSSWERGSYGYTF.

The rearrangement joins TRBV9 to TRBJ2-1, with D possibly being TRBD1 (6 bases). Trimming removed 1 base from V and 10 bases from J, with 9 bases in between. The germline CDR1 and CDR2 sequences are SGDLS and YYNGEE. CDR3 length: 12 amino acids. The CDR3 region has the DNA TGTGCCAGCAGCGTACAAGGGGGAGAGCAGTTCTTC. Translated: CASSVQGGEQFF.

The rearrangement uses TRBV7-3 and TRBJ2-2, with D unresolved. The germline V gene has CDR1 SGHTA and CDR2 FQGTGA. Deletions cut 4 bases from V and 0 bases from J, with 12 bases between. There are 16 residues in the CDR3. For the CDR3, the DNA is TGTGCCAGCAGCTCAACCCCTTCGTCGAACACCGGGGAGCTGTTTTTT. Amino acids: CASSSTPSSNTGELFF.

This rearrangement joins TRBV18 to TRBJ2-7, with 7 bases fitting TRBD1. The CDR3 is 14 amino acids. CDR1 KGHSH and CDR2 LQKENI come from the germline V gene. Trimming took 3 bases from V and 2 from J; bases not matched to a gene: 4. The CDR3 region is CASSPDRAPYEQYF. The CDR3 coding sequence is TGTGCCAGCTCACCCGACAGGGCCCCCTACGAGCAGTACTTC.